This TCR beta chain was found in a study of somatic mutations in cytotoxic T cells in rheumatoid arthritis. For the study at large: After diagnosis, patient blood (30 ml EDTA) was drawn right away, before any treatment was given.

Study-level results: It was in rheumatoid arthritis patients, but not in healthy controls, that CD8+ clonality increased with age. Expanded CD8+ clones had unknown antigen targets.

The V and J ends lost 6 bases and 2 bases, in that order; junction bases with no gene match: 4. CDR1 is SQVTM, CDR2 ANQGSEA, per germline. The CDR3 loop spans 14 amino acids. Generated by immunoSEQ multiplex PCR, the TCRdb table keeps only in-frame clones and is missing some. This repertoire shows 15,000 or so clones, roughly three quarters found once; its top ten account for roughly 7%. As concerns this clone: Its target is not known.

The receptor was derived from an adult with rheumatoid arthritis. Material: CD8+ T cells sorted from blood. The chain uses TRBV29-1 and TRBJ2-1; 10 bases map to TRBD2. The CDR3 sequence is CSVTAGGAYNEQFF. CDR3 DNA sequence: TGCAGCGTAACAGCGGGGGGGGCCTACAATGAGCAGTTCTTC.